These 10 T cell receptor beta chains share one sample of origin, sequenced in a study of T cells in Graves' hyperthyroidism and ophthalmopathy. RNA transcripts were the template for amplifying TCR beta CDR3 regions. The HTBI primer set was used in a first-round RT-PCR of the TCR CDR3. TCRdb re-analysed the multiplex PCR reads in MiXCR, keeping a single row per CDR3 protein. The sample lists approximately 870,000 distinct CDR3 sequences, 35% to 40% occurring once. Sequencing was performed on blood. These receptor sequences come from a man aged 18 to 29 with Graves' hyperthyroidism.

About this clonotype itself: A read error is possible here, since a much larger clone lies one base away. The chain has TRBV10-3 and TRBJ2-2; D might be TRBD2 (5 bases). Germline V lookup: CDR1 ENHRY, CDR2 SYGVKD. The CDR3 covers 13 residues. The CDR3 sequence is CAISEPDTGEPFF. The CDR3 DNA reads as TGTGCCATCAGTGAGCCCGATACCGGGGAGCCGTTTTTT.

Details on this clonotype: A much larger clone lies a single base off, so this may be a read error. This rearrangement joins TRBV14 to TRBJ1-4; D remains unclear. CDR1 and CDR2 (germline): SGHDN, FVKESK. The CDR3 has 12 residues. The CDR3 DNA is TGTGCCAGCAGCCAAATCTATGAAAATCTGTTTTTT. This gives the protein CASSQIYENLFF.

The rearrangement uses TRBV28 and TRBJ2-2, with 9 bases lining up with TRBD2. The CDR3 consists of 17 residues. The J segment lost 5 bases and the V segment lost 8 bases, leaving 15 bases of the junction unmatched. CDR1 MDHEN and CDR2 SYDVKM come from the germline V gene. This CDR3 reads CASPPEGAGGGTGELFF. CDR3 in DNA: TGTGCCAGCCCTCCCGAAGGAGCGGGAGGAGGGACCGGGGAGCTGTTTTTT.

This chain links TRBV20-1 with TRBJ2-7; 11 positions match TRBD2. The CDR3 is 14 residues long. V trimming: 6 bases; J trimming: 1 base; junction bases outside the gene matches: 5. Per germline, CDR1 DFQATT and CDR2 SNEGSKA (reference sequence). CDR3 sequence reads: CSAVGTSGSYEQYF. CDR3 coding DNA: TGCAGTGCAGTCGGGACTAGCGGATCCTACGAGCAGTACTTC.

This clonotype was observed at least ten times. The rearrangement links TRBV13 to TRBJ2-7; TRBD1 might be the D (5 bases). CDR3 length: 13 amino acids. Trimming pared 0 bases from V and 6 bases from J, leaving 9 bases between. Germline loops: CDR1 PRHDT, CDR2 FYEKMQ (reference sequence). The CDR3 DNA follows: TGTGCCAGCAGCTTAGGTATCAGGGTCGAGCAGTACTTC. Its translation: CASSLGIRVEQYF.

The rearrangement uses TRBV25-1 and TRBJ1-1; D is perhaps TRBD1 (5 bases). V gave up 6 bases and J gave up 4 bases, with 9 bases separating them. Germline-derived CDR1 and CDR2 are MGHDK and SYGVNS. CDR3 length: 12 residues. The CDR3 bases are TGTGCCAGCAGAGCCGACAGCACTGAAGCTTTCTTT. Protein product: CASRADSTEAFF.

The rearrangement joins TRBV20-1 to TRBJ2-7, with a possible D match to TRBD2 (5 bases). Germline values: CDR1 DFQATT, CDR2 SNEGSKA (reference sequence). This CDR3 comprises 13 residues. The germline V and J ends were trimmed by 3 bases and 7 bases, with 16 bases remaining between them. CDR3 in DNA: TGCAGTGCTAGTCCCCGGGTGGAGGATGAGCAGTACTTC. Translation gives CSASPRVEDEQYF.

This clonotype has a handful of counts. The chain combines TRBV29-1 with TRBJ2-2; D possibly matches TRBD1 or TRBD2 (5 bases each). In germline, CDR1 is SQVTM, CDR2 ANQGSEA. V dropped 3 bases and J dropped 4 bases, with 15 bases sitting between them. CDR3 size: 15 residues. The DNA for the CDR3 is TGCAGCGTTGATATGAGGGGCGACGGCACCGGGGAGCTGTTTTTT. The encoded protein is CSVDMRGDGTGELFF.

V is TRBV15 and J is TRBJ2-7; 9 nucleotides match TRBD2. CDR1 is LNHNV and CDR2 is YYDKDF in the germline V gene (reference sequence). The CDR3 is 16 residues long. The junction had 7 bases not matched to a gene; V was cut back by 0 bases and J by 4 bases. The DNA for the CDR3 is TGTGCCACCAGCAGAGATAACCTAGCGGGGACTTACGAGCAGTACTTC. Amino acids: CATSRDNLAGTYEQYF.

This clonotype was detected ten times or more. This chain uses TRBV7-2 with TRBJ2-2; D is uncertain. Germline CDR1 reads SGHTA; CDR2 reads FQGNSA. The CDR3 is 15 residues long. The V gene lost 3 bases and the J gene lost 3 bases, with 11 bases spanning the gap. CDR3 residues: CASSFESADTGELFF. The CDR3 DNA follows: TGTGCCAGCAGCTTCGAATCGGCAGACACCGGGGAGCTGTTTTTT.